These 9 T cell receptor beta chains originate from one sample sequenced in a study of Ad26.COV2.S vaccination and SARS-CoV-2 variants. Treatment here: about 20 received Ad26.COV2.S at low or high dose, single or two shots; about 5 received placebo; per-sample allocation not given. Collection of the samples took place on day 63 after the first injection of vaccine or placebo. Sequenced by immunoSEQ multiplex PCR; TCRdb stores in-frame clones only, minus some. The sample contains 350,000 to 400,000 clones, 75% to 90% of which appear only once. The starting material was peripheral blood, obtained in a trial of Ad26.COV2.S vaccine versus placebo. The receptors were gathered from a person aged 18-60 years who received the Ad26.COV2.S COVID-19 vaccine or a placebo.

The CDR3, as DNA: TGTGCCAGCAGTGCGCCCGATGGGCCCCAGCATTTT. It translates to CASSAPDGPQHF. The J gene is TRBJ1-5, the V gene TRBV12-3 or TRBV12-4; no clear D gene. V was shortened by 5 bases and J by 9 bases, with 11 bases between the two germline ends. This CDR3 comprises 12 residues.

This chain uses TRBV6-1 with TRBJ2-3; 11 nucleotides align to TRBD1. V shed 2 bases and J 5 bases; nucleotides not matched to a gene: 3. CDR1 MNHNS and CDR2 SASEGT come from the germline V gene. The CDR3 loop spans 15 amino acids. CDR3 protein: CASSELGTGGDTQYF. Written as DNA, the CDR3 is TGTGCCAGCAGTGAACTCGGGACAGGGGGAGATACGCAGTATTTT.

This rearrangement joins TRBV11-2 to TRBJ2-2; 8 nucleotides align to TRBD1. V dropped 5 bases and J dropped 7; count of bases not matched to a gene: 6. Germline values: CDR1 SGHAT, CDR2 FQNNGV. The CDR3 spans 14 residues. CDR3 residues: CASSPDRARGELFF. The DNA for the CDR3 is TGTGCCAGCAGCCCGGACAGGGCGCGCGGGGAGCTGTTTTTT.

V usage is TRBV6-5 and J usage is TRBJ1-1; 7 positions match TRBD1. V was pared by 5 bases and J by 4 bases, with 4 bases of the junction left unmatched. Per germline, CDR1 MNHEY and CDR2 SVGAGI. This CDR3 contains 13 residues. CDR3 region: CASSLQGFTEAFF. The CDR3 bases are TGTGCCAGCAGTCTACAGGGGTTCACTGAAGCTTTCTTT.

This clone was seen a handful of times. The identical CDR3 is also encoded by other nucleotide sequences in the sample. This chain links TRBV19 with TRBJ2-2; D remains unclear. This CDR3 region has 14 residues. V was trimmed by 6 bases and J by 0 bases, leaving 8 bases between them. Germline-derived CDR1 and CDR2 are LNHDA and SQIVND (reference sequence). For the CDR3, the DNA is TGTGCCAGTAGGGGCCGAACGAACACCGGGGAGCTGTTTTTT. Translated, it gives CASRGRTNTGELFF.

The rearrangement links TRBV14 to TRBJ2-7; D is undetermined. The V and J ends lost 0 bases and 2 bases respectively, with 14 bases between them. In germline, CDR1 is SGHDN, CDR2 FVKESK. The CDR3 is 16 residues long. CDR3 DNA sequence: TGTGCCAGCAGCCAAGAAAAGGACCCCGAACCCTACGAGCAGTACTTC. Amino acid sequence: CASSQEKDPEPYEQYF.

The chain employs TRBV3-1 (or the pseudogene TRBV3-2) and TRBJ1-5; D uncertain. V lost 3 bases, J lost 3 bases, and 12 bases lay in between. Germline V lookup: CDR1 LGHDT, CDR2 YNNKEL (reference sequence). There are 15 residues in the CDR3. CDR3 sequence reads: CASSQDAGYNQPQHF. DNA for the CDR3: TGTGCCAGCAGCCAGGACGCAGGCTACAATCAGCCCCAGCATTTT.

This sequence joins TRBV20-1 and TRBJ2-1; 14 positions agree with TRBD2. The CDR3 runs 13 residues. Germline V gives CDR1 DFQATT, CDR2 SNEGSKA (reference sequence). V dropped 3 bases and J dropped 13; count of bases not matched to a gene: 5. CDR3 region: CSASGLAGGPQFF. CDR3 sequence (DNA): TGCAGTGCTAGTGGACTAGCGGGGGGCCCTCAGTTCTTC.

The count of this clone is one. This sequence joins TRBV4-1 and TRBJ2-5; D may match TRBD1 or TRBD2 (5 bases each). Germline values: CDR1 MGHRA, CDR2 YSYEKL. Between the trimmed V and J ends, which lost 2 bases and 2 bases, there was a span of 15 bases. The CDR3 has 16 amino acids. CDR3 sequence: CASSQMWGGSQETQYF. The CDR3 bases are TGCGCCAGCAGCCAAATGTGGGGCGGGTCTCAAGAGACCCAGTACTTC.